The 10 T cell receptor beta chains listed next were all sequenced from one sample in a study of vaccination and CD4 T cells after COVID-19. The sample's treatment: roughly nine-day PBMC culture with coronavirus spike peptide pools or control peptides (ViraFEST assay). No antigen is known for these receptors. Oncomine TCR Beta short-read sequencing was applied to DNA from cultured CD4+ T cells. MiXCR was run by TCRdb on the PCR reads, yielding one entry per CDR3 protein. The data show some 9,700 distinct CDR3 sequences, roughly two thirds seen once. The source material was CD4+ T cells from blood, cultured in vitro. All receptors derive from a human donor who had recovered from COVID-19.

The chain links TRBV6-1 to TRBJ2-7; 7 positions agree with TRBD1. This CDR3 spans 13 amino acids. The germline V gene encodes CDR1 MNHNS and CDR2 SASEGT. V lost 5 bases to trimming and J lost 0 bases; unmatched junction nucleotides: 1. CDR3 residues: CASSRQGSYEQYF. The CDR3 DNA is TGTGCCAGCAGTCGACAGGGCTCCTACGAGCAGTACTTC.

The genes are TRBV28 and TRBJ2-7; 8 nucleotides align to TRBD1. Germline values: CDR1 MDHEN, CDR2 SYDVKM. Trimming removed 5 bases from V and 6 bases from J; junction bases left unmatched: 12. The CDR3 runs 15 residues. CDR3: CASSGVGQVKAEQYF. CDR3 DNA: TGTGCCAGCAGTGGCGTGGGACAGGTCAAGGCCGAGCAGTACTTC.

The V call is TRBV27, the J call TRBJ2-7; D is possibly TRBD2 (5 bases). The CDR3 covers 14 residues. Deletions cut 2 bases from V and 1 base from J, with 9 bases between. In germline, CDR1 is MNHEY, CDR2 SMNVEV (reference sequence). The CDR3 reads CASSLQAESYEQYF. In DNA, the CDR3 is TGTGCCAGCAGTTTACAAGCGGAATCCTACGAGCAGTACTTC.

The V gene is TRBV6-1, the J gene TRBJ1-1; no definite D call. Trimming pared 4 bases from V and 7 bases from J, leaving 10 bases between. CDR1 and CDR2 from the germline V gene are MNHNS and SASEGT. The CDR3 contains 12 residues. The CDR3 bases are TGTGCCAGCAGTGGGTCCGACCTTGAAGCTTTCTTT. Amino acid sequence: CASSGSDLEAFF.

The chain employs TRBV11-3 and TRBJ2-5; D possibly corresponds to TRBD1 (6 bases). V was pared by 4 bases and J by 1 base, with 22 bases between. Per the germline V gene, CDR1 is SGHNT and CDR2 is YENEEA. This CDR3 region has 18 residues. In nucleotides, the CDR3 is TGTGCCAGCAGCTCCCCGTGGGGTAAGGGGGAGATCCAAGAGACCCAGTACTTC. Translation gives CASSSPWGKGEIQETQYF. Complete variable domain (other parts from reference TRBV11-3 and TRBJ2-5): EAGVVQSPRYKIIEKKQPVAFWCNPISGHNTLYWYLQNLGQGPELLIRYENEEAVDDSQLPKDRFSAERLKGVDSTLKIQPAELGDSAVYLCASSSPWGKGEIQETQYFGPGTRLLVL.

V gene TRBV24-1 combines with J gene TRBJ1-3; perhaps TRBD1 as D (5 bases). The V and J ends lost 5 bases and 0 bases respectively, with 7 bases between them. CDR1 is KGHDR and CDR2 is SFDVKD in the germline V gene. The CDR3 is made up of 14 amino acids. The CDR3 here is CATSGGPSGNTIYF. The CDR3 DNA follows: TGTGCCACCAGTGGGGGCCCCTCTGGAAACACCATATATTTT.

This clonotype has only a few counts. V and J are TRBV6-5 and TRBJ1-1; perhaps TRBD1 as D (6 bases). Germline V CDR1 and CDR2: MNHEY, SVGAGI. The CDR3 totals 17 residues. Trimming shortened V by 4 bases and J by 2 bases, and 20 bases separated the two germline ends. The CDR3 reads CASSSRTAESINTEAFF. CDR3 in DNA: TGTGCCAGCAGTTCCCGGACAGCTGAGAGTATAAACACTGAAGCTTTCTTT.

The chain has TRBV7-9 and TRBJ2-2, with 7 bases fitting TRBD2. This CDR3 spans 18 amino acids. Trimming cost V 2 bases and J 4 bases; bases outside gene matches: 13. Germline V CDR1 and CDR2: SEHNR, FQNEAQ (reference sequence). CDR3: CASSLLETGGRSTGELFF. CDR3 coding DNA: TGTGCCAGCAGCTTACTAGAGACTGGCGGGAGAAGCACCGGGGAGCTGTTTTTT.

The V gene is TRBV10-3, the J gene TRBJ2-1; D remains ambiguous. The CDR3 runs to 12 residues. V lost 10 bases and J lost 8, with 15 bases in between. From germline, CDR1 is ENHRY and CDR2 SYGVKD. For the CDR3, the DNA is TGTGCCACCCATCGACCTGGCGATGAGCAGTTCTTC. Residues: CATHRPGDEQFF.

The chain employs TRBV14 and TRBJ2-3, with TRBD2 as a possible D gene (6 bases). This CDR3 is 13 amino acids long. Deletions cut 4 bases from V and 5 bases from J, with 10 bases between. CDR1 SGHDN and CDR2 FVKESK come from the germline V gene. This CDR3 reads CASSLAGGDTQYF. In nucleotides, the CDR3 is TGTGCCAGCAGCCTGGCCGGGGGAGATACGCAGTATTTT.